A single sample gave rise to the 14 T cell receptor beta chains below, sequenced in a study of OX40 agonist ivuxolimab in advanced cancers. Assay used: immunoSEQ multiplex PCR; TCRdb lists only in-frame clones, some missing. The sample has 65,000 to 95,000 clones, 84% seen once; the top ten hold about 2.1%. The material was CD4+ or CD8+ T cells sorted from blood, obtained in a trial of the OX40 agonist ivuxolimab. Receptors originate from an adult with an advanced solid tumor such as melanoma, head and neck, liver or kidney cancer.

This clone was observed once. V is TRBV27 and J is TRBJ1-4; D is perhaps TRBD1 (6 bases). In germline, CDR1 is MNHEY, CDR2 SMNVEV (reference sequence). V lost 5 bases, J lost 3 bases, and 13 bases lay in between. This CDR3 has 15 residues. The CDR3 protein is CASSPRQAANEKLFF. The CDR3 DNA reads as TGTGCCAGCAGTCCGCGACAGGCGGCTAATGAAAAACTGTTTTTT. Looking up the rest from reference TRBV27 and TRBJ1-4 gives the full variable domain: EAQVTQNPRYLITVTGKKLTVTCSQNMNHEYMSWYRQDPGLGLRQIYYSMNVEVTDKGDVPEGYKVSRKEKRNFPLILESPSPNQTSLYFCASSPRQAANEKLFFGSGTQLSVL.

The chain employs TRBV9 and TRBJ2-1; D is ambiguous. Germline CDR1 SGDLS, CDR2 YYNGEE. V dropped 2 bases and J dropped 5 bases, with 17 bases sitting between them. The CDR3 has 16 amino acids. CDR3 in amino acids: CASSVTLSDGDNEQFF. CDR3 DNA: TGTGCCAGCAGCGTCACTTTGTCGGATGGGGACAATGAGCAGTTCTTC.

The chain carries TRBV4-3 and TRBJ2-6; perhaps TRBD1 as D (6 bases). Germline-derived CDR1 and CDR2 are LGHNA and YSLEER. CDR3 length: 16 residues. Deletions cut 1 base from V and 0 bases from J, with 7 bases between. CDR3 protein: CASSQAGVSGANVLTF. CDR3 coding DNA: TGCGCCAGCAGCCAAGCAGGGGTCTCTGGGGCCAACGTCCTGACTTTC.

The gene calls are TRBV19 and TRBJ2-5, with a possible D match to TRBD1 (6 bases). CDR1 is LNHDA and CDR2 is SQIVND in the germline V gene (reference sequence). V was cut by 4 bases and J by 1 base, with 13 bases left in between. CDR3 length equals 15 residues. The CDR3 DNA reads as TGTGCCAGTAGTAGAGGACAGTCCCCCCAAGAGACCCAGTACTTC. As protein: CASSRGQSPQETQYF.

V usage is TRBV28 and J usage is TRBJ1-1; the D gene is possibly TRBD1 (6 bases). Between the trimmed V and J ends, which lost 5 bases and 0 bases, there was a span of 13 bases. Germline lookup yields CDR1 MDHEN and CDR2 SYDVKM. This CDR3 is built from 15 residues. The DNA of the CDR3 is TGTGCCAGCAGTAGTCCTAGGGGGGTGAACACTGAAGCTTTCTTT. This translates into CASSSPRGVNTEAFF.

The rearrangement links TRBV4-1 to TRBJ1-4; no reliable D call. The CDR3 extends over 17 amino acids. Germline loops: CDR1 MGHRA, CDR2 YSYEKL. Between the trimmed V and J ends, which lost 1 base and 11 bases, there was a span of 23 bases. The CDR3 loop is CASSQGLLGFRTGKLFF. The CDR3 nucleotides read TGCGCCAGCAGCCAAGGACTTTTGGGGTTTCGGACGGGGAAACTGTTTTTT.

This chain connects TRBV10-1 to TRBJ2-4, with 9 positions matching TRBD1. The CDR3 totals 13 residues. After removal of 8 bases from V and 9 bases from J, the junction contained 8 bases not matched to a gene. Germline values: CDR1 WNHNN, CDR2 SYGVQD (reference sequence). The CDR3 here is CASARDRVGIQYF. Here the CDR3 DNA reads TGCGCCAGCGCCCGGGACAGGGTGGGCATTCAGTACTTC.

The genes are TRBV29-1 and TRBJ2-1, with TRBD1 matching 9 bases. The CDR3 contains 12 residues. Germline V gene data show CDR1 as SQVTM and CDR2 as ANQGSEA. Trimming at V came to 6 bases and at J to 5 bases, leaving 2 bases not matched to a gene. CDR3 amino acids: CSVDRGNNEQFF. CDR3 DNA sequence: TGCAGCGTAGACAGGGGGAACAATGAGCAGTTCTTC.

The V call is TRBV5-5, the J call TRBJ1-5; D perhaps matches TRBD1 (5 bases). This CDR3 region has 16 residues. V was clipped by 4 bases and J by 2 bases, with 16 bases between them. CDR1 is SGHKS, CDR2 YYEKEE, per germline (reference sequence). CDR3 in DNA: TGTGCCAGCAGCCCTCCGGGAGGGGCCCGCAATCAGCCCCAGCATTTT. Protein: CASSPPGGARNQPQHF.

This sequence joins TRBV6-5 and TRBJ1-5, with D possibly TRBD1 on 5 matching bases. Germline assignment: CDR1 MNHEY and CDR2 SVGAGI. V dropped 7 bases and J dropped 3 bases, with 16 bases sitting between them. CDR3 length: 15 amino acids. The CDR3, as DNA: TGTGCCAGCAAAGTTTTCAGGGAATCCAATCAGCCCCAGCATTTT. Amino acid sequence: CASKVFRESNQPQHF.

The chain uses TRBV19 and TRBJ2-3; 7 positions match TRBD2. There are 15 residues in the CDR3. Losses at the gene ends were 5 bases for V and 2 bases for J; bases not matched to a gene: 7. CDR1 LNHDA and CDR2 SQIVND come from the germline V gene (reference sequence). Here the CDR3 reads CASSLGGGPTDTQYF. For the CDR3, the DNA is TGTGCCAGTAGTCTTGGGGGAGGGCCCACAGATACGCAGTATTTT.

The rearrangement links TRBV7-8 to TRBJ2-7, with 9 positions matching TRBD2. Looked up from germline, CDR1 is SGHVS and CDR2 is FQNEAQ. CDR3 length: 18 amino acids. The junction had 13 bases not matched to a gene; V was cut back by 2 bases and J by 2 bases. The CDR3 here is CASSLRAGRLAGTYEQYF. Written as DNA, the CDR3 is TGTGCCAGCAGCTTAAGAGCAGGGCGGCTAGCGGGGACCTACGAGCAGTACTTC. The whole variable domain, filled in from reference TRBV7-8 and TRBJ2-7, reads GAGVSQSPRYKVAKRGQDVALRCDPISGHVSLFWYQQALGQGPEFLTYFQNEAQLDKSGLPSDRFFAERPEGSVSTLKIQRTQQEDSAVYLCASSLRAGRLAGTYEQYFGPGTRLTVT.

This chain uses TRBV7-8 with TRBJ2-1; 10 positions agree with TRBD1. Germline loops: CDR1 SGHVS, CDR2 FQNEAQ. This CDR3 comprises 16 residues. The ends lost 5 bases at V and 5 bases at J; junction bases unmatched: 9. The CDR3 sequence: CASSKRQGASNNEQFF. The CDR3 DNA sequence: TGTGCCAGCAGCAAAAGACAGGGGGCGAGCAACAATGAGCAGTTCTTC.

J is TRBJ1-5 and V is TRBV4-1; 11 nucleotides agree with TRBD1. With 1 base clipped from V and 3 bases from J, the junction kept 8 bases outside the gene matches. The CDR3 covers 18 residues. In germline, CDR1 is MGHRA, CDR2 YSYEKL. CDR3 nucleotides: TGCGCCAGCAGCCAAGCGGGAGGGGACAGGGGGGCCAATCAGCCCCAGCATTTT. Protein product: CASSQAGGDRGANQPQHF.